This T cell receptor beta chain was recorded in a study of shared clonotypes between healthy human individuals. Deep-level settings were used for running the assay. Sorted-subset replicate PCR reactions contained roughly 200 ng DNA, corresponding to approximately 30,000 T cell genomes. Assay used: immunoSEQ multiplex PCR; TCRdb lists only in-frame clones, some missing. Among about 2 million clones listed, about 95% were seen once. The study's findings and limits: The donor pool, a small one, limited the genetic and exposure-history diversity represented. Shared clonotypes: roughly 5% naive CD4, about 4% naive CD8, around 2.4% memory CD4, 0.4% to 0.5% memory CD8.

CD45RO-negative cells were positively selected for CCR7, leaving out terminally differentiated effector memory CD45RA+ cells. Trimming took 5 bases from V and 6 from J; bases not matched to a gene: 10. The CDR3 runs 14 residues. Germline V lookup: CDR1 MNHEY, CDR2 SVGAGI. Comment on this clone: The antigen remains unidentified.

The chain combines TRBV6-5 with TRBJ2-7; 7 bases align to TRBD2. Source material: naive CD8+ T cells sorted from blood. This TCR derives from a man between 18 and 29 years old in good health. The CDR3 coding sequence is TGTGCCAGCAGTCCCGGGGGGTATTTACCCGAGCAGTACTTC. This codes for CASSPGGYLPEQYF.